This T cell receptor (beta chain) emerged from a study of blood T cell repertoires in COVID-19. This CDR3 has 15 residues. Germline V gene data show CDR1 as SEHNR and CDR2 as FQNEAQ (reference sequence). V shed 1 base, J shed 2 bases, and the junction held 3 bases outside the gene matches. In the authors' workflow: It was from reference gene primer amplification that nucleated cell counts were estimated. The method was immunoSEQ multiplex PCR; TCRdb's version includes in-frame clones alone and lacks a portion of them. V and J calls and clone size are those listed in that table; D and trimming were worked out from the DNA. This sample has 230,000 or so clones; around four fifths occur once, and the top ten carry more than 6.5%.

The sequencing input was peripheral blood. V and J are TRBV7-9 and TRBJ2-7, with 9 bases aligning to TRBD1. This sequence originates from a middle-aged man with active or convalescent COVID-19. The CDR3 bases are TGTGCCAGCAGCTTAGTAGGGACAGGGACCTACGAGCAGTACTTC. Its translation: CASSLVGTGTYEQYF.